One and the same sample provided the 8 T cell receptor beta chains below, sequenced in a study of CD8 T cells in ankylosing spondylitis. TCRdb re-called the 5' RACE reads with MiXCR, one entry per CDR3 protein. The repertoire holds some 300,000 distinct CDR3 sequences, roughly 20% seen once, with 3.5% in the top ten. Sequenced sample: blood, either unsorted or a sorted T cell fraction (not recorded which). These receptors were taken from a female donor with ankylosing spondylitis or in good health (not recorded which).

The V and J genes are TRBV20-1 and TRBJ2-5, with D perhaps assigned TRBD1 or TRBD2 (7 bases each). The CDR3 is 15 amino acids. Trimming shortened V by 6 bases and J by 4 bases, and 21 bases separated the two germline ends. The germline V gene has CDR1 DFQATT and CDR2 SNEGSKA (reference sequence). CDR3 amino acids: CSASKRQGGGETQYF. The CDR3 nucleotides read TGCAGTGCCTCTAAACGTCAGGGGGGGGGAGAGACCCAGTACTTC.

This clonotype has a count of ten or more. The chain combines TRBV6-2 or TRBV6-3 with TRBJ1-5; TRBD1 aligns across 7 bases. CDR3 size: 15 residues. CDR1 is MNHEY, CDR2 SVGEGT, per germline. Losses at the gene ends were 6 bases for V and 4 bases for J; bases not matched to a gene: 9. Here the CDR3 DNA reads TGTGCCAGCAGCTACCTATGGGACAGTAATCAGCCCCAGCATTTT. This translates into CASSYLWDSNQPQHF.

This clonotype was found a few times. The chain recombines TRBV11-3 with TRBJ2-1; 10 bases align to TRBD1. J gave up 6 bases and V 7 bases, and 3 bases lay outside the gene matches. CDR3 length: 13 amino acids. CDR1 is SGHNT, CDR2 YENEEA, per germline. The CDR3 loop is CASKDRGGNEQFF. In DNA, the CDR3 is TGTGCCAGCAAGGACAGGGGGGGCAATGAGCAGTTCTTC.

This clonotype was seen ten or more times. J is TRBJ1-2 and V is TRBV5-1; 7 bases line up with TRBD1. Germline V gives CDR1 SGHRS, CDR2 YFSETQ. Unmatched junction bases numbered 14, after V lost 2 bases and J lost 7 bases. There are 16 residues in the CDR3. The CDR3 coding sequence is TGCGCCAGCAGCTTACCGACAGGGCCCCTCCGCGGTGGCTACACCTTC. Its translation: CASSLPTGPLRGGYTF.

The table lists this clonotype with many counts. The V and J genes are TRBV6-5 and TRBJ2-5; maybe TRBD1 (5 bases). The germline V and J ends were trimmed by 6 bases and 5 bases, with 10 bases remaining between them. The CDR3 sequence is 12 residues long. The germline V gene encodes CDR1 MNHEY and CDR2 SVGAGI. The DNA of the CDR3 is TGTGCCAGCAGCCAGGGTGGGGAGACCCAGTACTTC. This gives the protein CASSQGGETQYF.

In regard to this clonotype: One junction end does not reproduce the germline sequence, and a read error may be involved. CDR3 DNA sequence: TGTGCCAGCAGCTTGGAGGGGACAAGGCAGCGGATCTTC. This gives the protein CASSLEGTRQRIF. The chain combines TRBV5-8 with TRBJ2-1, with TRBD1 as a possible D gene (6 bases). The CDR3 extends over 13 amino acids. Germline values: CDR1 SGHTS, CDR2 YDEGEE.

The rearrangement uses TRBV9 and TRBJ2-3; TRBD2 agrees at 7 bases. Germline values: CDR1 SGDLS, CDR2 YYNGEE. J gave up 4 bases and V 3 bases, and 2 bases lay outside the gene matches. This CDR3 contains 13 residues. This chain's CDR3 is CASSGTSADTQYF. The CDR3 DNA follows: TGTGCCAGCAGCGGCACTAGCGCAGATACGCAGTATTTT. The full variable domain, completed using reference TRBV9 and TRBJ2-3, is DSGVTQTPKHLITATGQRVTLRCSPRSGDLSVYWYQQSLDQGLQFLIQYYNGEERAKGNILERFSAQQFPDLHSELNLSSLELGDSALYFCASSGTSADTQYFGPGTRLTVL.

The chain employs TRBV6-5 and TRBJ2-5, with 8 nucleotides matching TRBD2. With 7 bases clipped from V and 4 bases from J, the junction kept 17 bases outside the gene matches. The CDR3 totals 17 residues. The germline V gene encodes CDR1 MNHEY and CDR2 SVGAGI. The DNA for the CDR3 is TGTGCCAGCAAGTTAATATCGGGCGGGAGGAGTAGAGAGACCCAGTACTTC. This translates into CASKLISGGRSRETQYF.